A single sample is the source of the 10 T cell receptor beta chains below, sequenced in a study of blood T cell repertoires in COVID-19. Profiled with immunoSEQ multiplex PCR; TCRdb holds only in-frame clones, not every one. The sample includes 150,000 to 200,000 clones, 70% to 90% of them seen just once. Sequenced: peripheral blood. Receptor source: a woman of 80 years or more with acute or convalescent COVID-19.

V gene TRBV11-2 combines with J gene TRBJ2-5; the D gene is possibly TRBD2 (7 bases). Trimming pared 5 bases from V and 4 bases from J, leaving 20 bases between. This CDR3 comprises 16 residues. Germline loops: CDR1 SGHAT, CDR2 FQNNGV. The CDR3 DNA is TGTGCCAGCAGCCCGCGGGGGCTAGCCAGTAGAGAGACCCAGTACTTC. As protein: CASSPRGLASRETQYF.

The V and J genes are TRBV7-2 and TRBJ1-2; no reliable D call. The V and J ends lost 2 bases and 0 bases respectively, with 10 bases between them. Per germline, CDR1 SGHTA and CDR2 FQGNSA. The length of the CDR3 is 15 residues. The CDR3 coding sequence is TGTGCCAGCAGCTTAAAAATACGAGCTAACTATGGCTACACCTTC. Its translation: CASSLKIRANYGYTF.

The chain is built from TRBV27 and TRBJ2-5; TRBD2 agrees at 8 bases. CDR1 and CDR2 from the germline V gene are MNHEY and SMNVEV (reference sequence). This CDR3 contains 15 residues. Trimming took 3 bases from V and 0 from J; bases not matched to a gene: 3. CDR3 protein: CASSFGGGYQETQYF. CDR3 bases: TGTGCCAGCAGTTTCGGCGGGGGGTACCAAGAGACCCAGTACTTC.

The chain joins TRBV5-6 to TRBJ2-1; D call uncertain. Germline V gene sequence: CDR1 SGHDT, CDR2 YYEEEE. This CDR3 contains 13 residues. V gave up 0 bases and J gave up 7 bases, with 8 bases separating them. CDR3 coding DNA: TGTGCCAGCAGCTTGGATATCAGTAATGAGCAGTTCTTC. It translates to CASSLDISNEQFF.

The chain combines TRBV5-4 with TRBJ2-1; the D gene is possibly TRBD2 (5 bases). The CDR3 has 15 amino acids. CDR1 is SGHNT and CDR2 is YYREEE in the germline V gene (reference sequence). Trimming pared 4 bases from V and 6 bases from J, leaving 17 bases between. The CDR3 loop reads CASSTDPEGLNEQFF. CDR3 DNA: TGTGCCAGCAGCACCGACCCCGAGGGCCTCAATGAGCAGTTCTTC.

This sequence joins TRBV3-1 (or the pseudogene TRBV3-2) and TRBJ2-1, with 12 nucleotides matching TRBD2. The CDR3 extends over 16 amino acids. Looked up from germline, CDR1 is LGHDT and CDR2 is YNNKEL (reference sequence). Trimming removed 4 bases from V and 3 bases from J; junction bases left unmatched: 4. The chain's CDR3 is CASSLRLAGVYNEQFF. Written as DNA, the CDR3 is TGTGCCAGCAGCCTCCGACTAGCGGGGGTCTACAATGAGCAGTTCTTC.

The genes are TRBV9 and TRBJ2-5; D gene unclear. Per the germline V gene, CDR1 is SGDLS and CDR2 is YYNGEE. This CDR3 has 13 amino acids. Trimming pared 0 bases from V and 7 bases from J, leaving 10 bases between. CDR3 protein: CASSVDTPGTQYF. The CDR3 bases are TGTGCCAGCAGCGTAGACACCCCAGGGACCCAGTACTTC.

This sequence joins TRBV7-9 and TRBJ1-5, with D perhaps matching TRBD1 (6 bases). There are 16 residues in the CDR3. CDR1 and CDR2 from the germline V gene are SEHNR and FQNEAQ (reference sequence). The V end lost 1 base, the J end lost 4 bases, and 14 bases lay between the germline ends. The CDR3 sequence is CASSLVGQGWNQPQHF. CDR3 in DNA: TGTGCCAGCAGCTTAGTGGGTCAGGGGTGGAATCAGCCCCAGCATTTT. The full variable domain, its missing parts supplied by reference TRBV7-9 and TRBJ1-5, is DTGVSQNPRHKITKRGQNVTFRCDPISEHNRLYWYRQTLGQGPEFLTYFQNEAQLEKSRLLSDRFSAERPKGSFSTLEIQRTEQGDSAMYLCASSLVGQGWNQPQHFGDGTRLSIL.

V and J are TRBV7-6 and TRBJ2-3, with 13 bases that match TRBD2. In germline, CDR1 is SGHVS, CDR2 FNYEAQ. The CDR3 is 17 residues long. Trimming took 5 bases from V and 6 from J; bases not matched to a gene: 11. The CDR3 sequence: CASSITGTSGMWDTQYF. The CDR3 coding sequence is TGTGCCAGCAGCATAACCGGGACTAGCGGGATGTGGGATACGCAGTATTTT.

This clone showed up just a few times. V gene TRBV18 combines with J gene TRBJ1-2; 8 nucleotides agree with TRBD1. Germline-derived CDR1 and CDR2 are KGHSH and LQKENI. CDR3 length: 16 amino acids. The trim removed 3 bases at V and 13 bases at J, leaving 19 bases unmatched. This chain's CDR3 is CASSPKGTGTVLGVTF. The CDR3 DNA sequence: TGTGCCAGCTCACCCAAAGGGACAGGTACCGTATTAGGCGTCACCTTC.